This T cell receptor (beta chain) was obtained from a study of control samples from healthy donors and cancer patients. TCRdb's copy holds only in-frame clones and misses some; the assay was immunoSEQ multiplex PCR. The sample includes 190,000 or so clones, roughly 93% seen only once; the top ten take 1.4% to 1.5%. Source material: blood. This TCR came from a man aged 18 to 29 in good health.

The CDR3 DNA is TGTGCCAGTAGGGCGGCGTGGGACACTGAAGCTTTCTTT. It specifies CASRAAWDTEAFF. The V call is TRBV19, the J call TRBJ1-1; D is unclear. The ends were cut back, 6 bases at V and 3 bases at J, with 11 bases in the middle. Germline CDR1 reads LNHDA; CDR2 reads SQIVND (reference sequence). CDR3 length: 13 residues.